This T cell receptor (beta chain) is from a study of cytomegalovirus exposure and HLA in healthy donors. Study in general: Findings of an earlier analysis included 117 million unique TCR beta sequences from roughly 180 million T cells.

V gave up 5 bases and J gave up 7 bases; unmatched junction bases: 5. CDR3 length equals 13 residues. Germline loops: CDR1 SGHRS, CDR2 YFSETQ. PCR employed 60 Vbeta and 13 Jbeta primers. The repertoire was sequenced with immunoSEQ multiplex PCR; TCRdb's copy has only in-frame clones and lacks some. This table holds 100,000 or so clones, 81% found once. The origin of this receptor is a man aged 35 to 55 in good health and CMV-seropositive. V gene TRBV5-1 combines with J gene TRBJ1-2; 10 bases are shared with TRBD1. The source material was PBMCs. CDR3 nucleotides: TGCGCCAGCAGTCTAGACAGGGGGCTTGGCTACACCTTC. This translates into CASSLDRGLGYTF.